The 19 T cell receptor beta chains in this list originate from one sample, sequenced in a study of T cell responses to AZD1222 COVID-19 vaccine. Sequencing was performed with immunoSEQ multiplex PCR; in TCRdb, only in-frame clones are kept and a portion is missing. This table holds 120,000 or so clones, around 90% found once. Sequenced material: peripheral blood, taken on day 0 of AZD1222 vaccination. These receptor sequences come from an adult in good health.

The rearrangement links TRBV12-3 or TRBV12-4 to TRBJ1-2; the D is unclear. The CDR3 loop spans 11 amino acids. Trimming shortened V by 3 bases and J by 4 bases, and 3 bases separated the two germline ends. For the CDR3, the DNA is TGTGCCAGCAGTTTTGGCTATGGCTACACCTTC. It codes for CASSFGYGYTF.

The rearrangement joins TRBV7-9 to TRBJ1-2; D call uncertain. CDR3 length: 15 amino acids. The germline gives CDR1 SEHNR, CDR2 FQNEAQ (reference sequence). V was cut by 5 bases and J by 0 bases, with 13 bases left in between. CDR3 loop: CASSLPEKANYGYTF. The CDR3 bases are TGTGCCAGCAGCCTCCCAGAAAAAGCTAACTATGGCTACACCTTC.

This clone has more than one count but fewer than ten. This sequence joins TRBV3-1 (or the pseudogene TRBV3-2) and TRBJ2-7; TRBD2 matches 11 bases. The CDR3 extends over 16 amino acids. The J segment lost 4 bases and the V segment lost 4 bases, leaving 9 bases of the junction unmatched. CDR1 and CDR2 (germline): LGHDT, YNNKEL (reference sequence). The CDR3 protein is CASSLTSGRWEYEQYF. The CDR3 bases are TGTGCCAGCAGCCTAACTAGCGGGAGATGGGAGTACGAGCAGTACTTC.

CDR3 sequence (DNA): TGTGCCAGCAGCCAAGGGGCGGGGATCGGCGGCTACACCTTC. It yields the protein CASSQGAGIGGYTF. The rearrangement uses TRBV3-1 (or the pseudogene TRBV3-2) and TRBJ1-2; no firm D call. The CDR3 loop spans 14 amino acids. In germline, CDR1 is LGHDT, CDR2 YNNKEL (reference sequence). Deletions cut 1 base from V and 8 bases from J, with 14 bases between.

The V call is TRBV5-4, the J call TRBJ2-5; tentatively, D is TRBD1 or TRBD2 (5 bases each). The CDR3 length is 15 residues. Trimming stripped 4 bases from V and 3 bases from J, with 16 bases between. Germline CDR1 is SGHNT and CDR2 is YYREEE (reference sequence). The CDR3 region is CASSHPGDGEETQYF. CDR3 nucleotide sequence: TGTGCCAGCAGCCACCCCGGGGACGGCGAAGAGACCCAGTACTTC.

The chain recombines TRBV7-3 with TRBJ1-5, with D possibly matching TRBD1 (5 bases). The germline CDR1 and CDR2 sequences are SGHTA and FQGTGA. This CDR3 region has 14 residues. Trimming took off 2 bases at V and 5 bases at J, with 10 bases between the two ends. The CDR3 loop is CASSLGGGDQPQHF. CDR3 coding DNA: TGTGCCAGCAGCTTAGGGGGAGGGGATCAGCCCCAGCATTTT.

The genes are TRBV14 and TRBJ1-2; 8 bases fit TRBD1. Per germline, CDR1 SGHDN and CDR2 FVKESK. This CDR3 is built from 13 residues. V was pared by 5 bases and J by 3 bases, with 2 bases of the junction left unmatched. The CDR3 region is CASSEGQDYGYTF. DNA for the CDR3: TGTGCCAGCAGCGAGGGACAGGACTATGGCTACACCTTC.

V gene TRBV7-2 combines with J gene TRBJ1-5; TRBD1 is a possible D gene (5 bases). Germline loops: CDR1 SGHTA, CDR2 FQGNSA. V was cut by 1 base and J by 3 bases, with 13 bases left in between. The length of the CDR3 is 16 residues. The CDR3 spells CASSLVGGMINQPQHF. The CDR3 DNA reads TGTGCCAGCAGCTTAGTCGGGGGAATGATCAATCAGCCCCAGCATTTT. Drawing the rest from reference TRBV7-2 and TRBJ1-5, the complete variable domain is GAGVSQSPSNKVTEKGKDVELRCDPISGHTALYWYRQSLGQGLEFLIYFQGNSAPDKSGLPSDRFSAERTGGSVSTLTIQRTQQEDSAVYLCASSLVGGMINQPQHFGDGTRLSIL.

The chain carries TRBV4-3 and TRBJ2-1; 11 nucleotides line up with TRBD2. Losses at the gene ends were 4 bases for V and 6 bases for J; bases not matched to a gene: 8. CDR1 is LGHNA and CDR2 is YSLEER in the germline V gene. This CDR3 has 16 amino acids. The CDR3 DNA is TGCGCCAGCAGCCCCCTAACTAGCGGGAGAGGCAATGAGCAGTTCTTC. This translates into CASSPLTSGRGNEQFF.

Note on this clone: This sample includes further DNA sequences coding for the same CDR3. This chain uses TRBV5-1 with TRBJ2-2, with D possibly being TRBD2 (6 bases). Germline CDR1 SGHRS, CDR2 YFSETQ. The ends were cut back, 1 base at V and 0 bases at J, with 7 bases in the middle. The CDR3 has 15 residues. This CDR3 is CASSLPGANTGELFF. For the CDR3, the DNA is TGCGCCAGCAGCTTGCCGGGGGCGAACACCGGGGAGCTGTTTTTT. Full variable domain (rest looked up from reference TRBV5-1 and TRBJ2-2): KAGVTQTPRYLIKTRGQQVTLSCSPISGHRSVSWYQQTPGQGLQFLFEYFSETQRNKGNFPGRFSGRQFSNSRSEMNVSTLELGDSALYLCASSLPGANTGELFFGEGSRLTVL.

The V call is TRBV6-5, the J call TRBJ2-5; TRBD1 agrees at 7 bases. Germline V CDR1 and CDR2: MNHEY, SVGAGI. The ends lost 8 bases at V and 2 bases at J; junction bases unmatched: 11. This CDR3 has 15 residues. The CDR3 DNA sequence: TGTGCCAGCCGACGGACAGGCACCCTTCAAGAGACCCAGTACTTC. Protein: CASRRTGTLQETQYF.

The V call is TRBV29-1, the J call TRBJ1-1; D may be TRBD1 (6 bases). Looked up from germline, CDR1 is SQVTM and CDR2 is ANQGSEA. Trimming shortened V by 1 base and J by 4 bases, and 13 bases separated the two germline ends. This CDR3 region has 14 residues. Written as DNA, the CDR3 is TGCAGCGTTGAAGTCCGGGGGGCGCGCACTGAAGCTTTCTTT. This codes for CSVEVRGARTEAFF.

This chain's CDR3 is CASSPQGSKAFF. CDR3 DNA: TGTGCCAGCAGCCCCCAGGGATCCAAAGCTTTCTTT. The rearrangement links TRBV12-3 or TRBV12-4 to TRBJ1-1, with D maybe TRBD1 (5 bases). The V end was cut by 6 bases, the J end by 9 bases, with 14 bases between. The CDR3 has 12 residues.

The chain uses TRBV3-1 (or the pseudogene TRBV3-2) and TRBJ2-2; possibly TRBD1 or TRBD2 for D (6 bases each). Trimming took 2 bases from V and 7 from J, leaving 11 bases between them. This CDR3 region has 14 residues. CDR1 is LGHDT and CDR2 is YNNKEL in the germline V gene (reference sequence). CDR3 DNA: TGTGCCAGCAGCCAAAACGGGGGCAGCGGGGAGCTGTTTTTT. Encoded protein: CASSQNGGSGELFF.

V is TRBV2 and J is TRBJ1-5; no firm D call. V lost 3 bases to trimming and J lost 6 bases, with 3 bases between them. The V gene's germline CDR1 is SNHLY and CDR2 FYNNEI. The CDR3 length is 11 residues. CDR3 amino acids: CASSDGQPQHF. DNA of the CDR3: TGTGCCAGCAGTGACGGTCAGCCCCAGCATTTT.

The rearrangement joins TRBV12-3 or TRBV12-4 to TRBJ1-2; D gene uncertain. This CDR3 has 13 amino acids. Trimming shortened V by 5 bases and J by 5 bases, and 12 bases separated the two germline ends. For the CDR3, the DNA is TGTGCCAGCAGTCTCAGGAATGGTTATGGCTACACCTTC. Its translation is CASSLRNGYGYTF.

This clone was seen only a few times. The chain is built from TRBV12-3 or TRBV12-4 and TRBJ1-1, with no clear D. The germline V and J ends were trimmed by 7 bases and 11 bases, with 14 bases remaining between them. This CDR3 is built from 11 residues. The CDR3 reads CASTLRAQAFF. As DNA, the CDR3 is TGTGCCAGCACCCTTAGGGCCCAGGCTTTCTTT.

This clone was counted once. The chain combines TRBV6-6 with TRBJ1-5; no clear D. This CDR3 has 12 residues. Per the germline V gene, CDR1 is MNHNY and CDR2 is SVGAGI (reference sequence). Trimming took 7 bases from V and 4 from J, leaving 8 bases between them. Here the CDR3 DNA reads TGTGCCAGCACGTTAGGGAATCAGCCCCAGCATTTT. It encodes CASTLGNQPQHF.

V gene TRBV4-3 combines with J gene TRBJ1-6; no firm D call. CDR1 and CDR2 (germline): LGHNA, YSLEER. V was trimmed by 0 bases and J by 6 bases, leaving 12 bases between them. CDR3 size: 16 residues. The CDR3 sequence is CASSQDTVPGNSPLHF. The CDR3 coding sequence is TGCGCCAGCAGCCAAGATACCGTCCCCGGTAATTCACCCCTCCACTTT.